These 23 T cell receptor beta chains originate from one sample sequenced in a study of shared clonotypes between healthy human individuals. Produced via immunoSEQ multiplex PCR; TCRdb's table is partial and in-frame only. Seen here are about 960,000 clones, approximately 80% observed once, and the top ten hold about 1.5%. Sequenced material: memory CD4+ T cells sorted from blood. The subset denotes: CD45RA-negative fraction. These receptors came from a man in his late teens or twenties in good health.

The chain links TRBV28 to TRBJ2-7; D not resolved. There are 16 residues in the CDR3. Per the germline V gene, CDR1 is MDHEN and CDR2 is SYDVKM. The V end lost 6 bases, the J end lost 2 bases, and 20 bases lay between the germline ends. CDR3 DNA sequence: TGTGCCAGCAGCTACAGTTGGGCAGTAAGGACCTACGAGCAGTACTTC. Translation: CASSYSWAVRTYEQYF.

V and J are TRBV28 and TRBJ1-2; unclear D gene. The CDR3 extends over 14 amino acids. V was shortened by 3 bases and J by 7 bases, with 15 bases between the two germline ends. Looked up from germline, CDR1 is MDHEN and CDR2 is SYDVKM. The CDR3 bases are TGTGCCAGCAGTTTTCGGGCTTCCCTGGGTGGCTACACCTTC. Amino acid sequence: CASSFRASLGGYTF.

The chain combines TRBV7-2 with TRBJ2-3; 9 bases line up with TRBD2. The CDR3 is made up of 16 amino acids. In germline, CDR1 is SGHTA, CDR2 FQGNSA. V was clipped by 2 bases and J by 2 bases; unmatched bases: 5. The CDR3 loop reads CASSLRLAGTTDTQYF. The CDR3 bases are TGTGCCAGCAGCTTAAGGCTAGCGGGGACCACAGATACGCAGTATTTT.

The chain joins TRBV6-6 to TRBJ1-2; 12 bases match TRBD1. V lost 4 bases and J lost 6; bases outside the gene matches: 6. CDR1 is MNHNY and CDR2 is SVGAGI in the germline V gene (reference sequence). This CDR3 is built from 15 residues. CDR3 sequence reads: CASSLLGQGANGYTF. The CDR3 coding sequence is TGTGCCAGCAGTTTACTGGGACAGGGGGCGAATGGCTACACCTTC.

The CDR3 sequence: CASSSNPPTENEQFF. The DNA for the CDR3 is TGTGCCAGCAGCTCAAACCCCCCGACAGAGAATGAGCAGTTCTTC. The rearrangement uses TRBV7-9 and TRBJ2-1; TRBD1 is a possible D gene (5 bases). This CDR3 is built from 15 residues. Germline CDR1 reads SEHNR; CDR2 reads FQNEAQ (reference sequence). Deletions cut 4 bases from V and 7 bases from J, with 17 bases between.

This chain connects TRBV10-3 to TRBJ1-4; D remains ambiguous. The CDR3 spans 16 residues. Germline CDR1 is ENHRY and CDR2 is SYGVKD. The germline V and J ends were trimmed by 5 bases and 3 bases, with 16 bases remaining between them. CDR3 sequence (DNA): TGTGCCATCAGTTATGCACCGGGAGCAGCTAATGAAAAACTGTTTTTT. Translated: CAISYAPGAANEKLFF.

The CDR3 spells CASSSGTGVQPQHF. The DNA for the CDR3 is TGTGCCAGCAGCTCCGGGACAGGGGTCCAGCCCCAGCATTTT. The rearrangement links TRBV6-5 to TRBJ1-5; TRBD1 agrees at 10 bases. CDR1 MNHEY and CDR2 SVGAGI come from the germline V gene. The CDR3 spans 14 residues. V was pared by 6 bases and J by 7 bases, with 6 bases of the junction left unmatched.

This sequence joins TRBV5-1 and TRBJ2-5; 9 nucleotides agree with TRBD1. The CDR3 is made up of 13 amino acids. CDR1 is SGHRS and CDR2 is YFSETQ in the germline V gene. Germline trimming cut 3 bases from V and 5 bases from J; bases unmatched to any gene: 2. The CDR3 sequence: CASSSGQGETQYF. The CDR3, as DNA: TGCGCCAGCAGCTCGGGACAGGGTGAGACCCAGTACTTC.

In its sample, this clone was seen a few times. The chain employs TRBV9 and TRBJ2-5, with a possible D match to TRBD2 (5 bases). Trimming removed 2 bases at V and 5 bases at J, with 16 bases between. In germline, CDR1 is SGDLS, CDR2 YYNGEE. The CDR3 contains 15 residues. The CDR3 sequence is CASSVSDGIRETQYF. DNA of the CDR3: TGTGCCAGCAGCGTTTCGGACGGGATACGGGAGACCCAGTACTTC.

This chain uses TRBV14 with TRBJ2-7; 8 positions agree with TRBD2. CDR1 is SGHDN and CDR2 is FVKESK in the germline V gene. V lost 4 bases and J lost 0; bases outside the gene matches: 8. There are 16 residues in the CDR3. CDR3 bases: TGTGCCAGCAGCCCGTCAGCGACTAGCGTCTCCTACGAGCAGTACTTC. Amino acids: CASSPSATSVSYEQYF.

This chain connects TRBV6-1 to TRBJ2-7, with 8 bases fitting TRBD2. V lost 4 bases, J lost 6 bases, and 8 bases stayed unmatched. The CDR3 totals 14 residues. CDR1 and CDR2 from the germline V gene are MNHNS and SASEGT. In DNA, the CDR3 is TGTGCCAGCAGTGTCCGGGGGGGCCTAGGCGAGCAGTACTTC. It is translated as CASSVRGGLGEQYF.

This clone was seen a handful of times. The V call is TRBV2, the J call TRBJ1-5; D is unclear. Germline CDR1 and CDR2: SNHLY and FYNNEI. Trimming removed 4 bases from V and 7 bases from J, with 11 bases in between. The CDR3 sequence is 13 residues long. The CDR3 bases are TGTGCCAGCAGTGCGGGGTTATGGCAGCCCCAGCATTTT. Its translation is CASSAGLWQPQHF.

This clone has just a few counts. The gene calls are TRBV7-2 and TRBJ2-5; D unclear. This CDR3 has 13 amino acids. CDR1 SGHTA and CDR2 FQGNSA come from the germline V gene. Trimming took off 2 bases at V and 11 bases at J, with 15 bases between the two ends. For the CDR3, the DNA is TGTGCCAGCAGCTTAAATCCGACTGGAGAGCAGTACTTC. Translated: CASSLNPTGEQYF.

The rearrangement joins TRBV7-6 to TRBJ2-5; 7 bases are shared with TRBD1. The CDR3 contains 11 residues. Trimming took 5 bases from V and 9 from J; bases not matched to a gene: 3. Germline-derived CDR1 and CDR2 are SGHVS and FNYEAQ. The CDR3 DNA follows: TGTGCCAGCAGCAGGGGGCTGGCCCAGTACTTC. It translates to CASSRGLAQYF.

The CDR3 protein is CASSLETGRVEQYF. CDR3 bases: TGTGCCAGCAGTCTGGAGACAGGGCGGGTAGAGCAGTACTTC. The rearrangement links TRBV6-1 to TRBJ2-7; 7 bases are a match to TRBD1. The CDR3 runs to 14 residues. Germline CDR1 is MNHNS and CDR2 is SASEGT. J gave up 7 bases and V 5 bases, and 11 bases lay outside the gene matches.

The chain links TRBV27 to TRBJ2-7; TRBD2 matches at 11 bases. V dropped 8 bases and J dropped 5; count of bases not matched to a gene: 8. The CDR3 has 14 amino acids. Germline CDR1 reads MNHEY; CDR2 reads SMNVEV (reference sequence). In DNA form, the CDR3 reads TGTGCCAGCGGCCAGGGACTAGCGGTCCACGAGCAGTACTTC. It codes for CASGQGLAVHEQYF.

The CDR3 protein is CASSSDPDRELFF. CDR3 bases: TGTGCCAGCAGCTCAGATCCAGACCGGGAGCTGTTTTTT. The rearrangement links TRBV7-2 to TRBJ2-2; the D is unclear. From germline, CDR1 is SGHTA and CDR2 FQGNSA. The V end was cut by 4 bases, the J end by 9 bases, with 12 bases between. The CDR3 has 13 amino acids.

The chain carries TRBV27 and TRBJ1-2, with D perhaps matching TRBD1 (6 bases). The length of the CDR3 is 12 residues. With 6 bases removed from V and 7 bases from J, the gap between germline ends came to 12 bases. CDR1 and CDR2 from the germline V gene are MNHEY and SMNVEV (reference sequence). This chain's CDR3 is CASRYRAGGYTF. CDR3 bases: TGTGCCAGCAGGTACAGGGCGGGTGGCTACACCTTC.

A note on this clone: This same CDR3 is encoded by further DNA sequences in the sample. The chain combines TRBV29-1 with TRBJ1-2, with 12 positions matching TRBD1. CDR3 length equals 11 residues. J lost 8 bases, V lost 6 bases, and 1 base had no gene match. The V gene's germline CDR1 is SQVTM and CDR2 ANQGSEA. CDR3 region: CSVGTGGGYTF. CDR3 DNA: TGCAGCGTAGGGACAGGGGGCGGCTACACCTTC.

The J gene is TRBJ1-1, the V gene TRBV5-1; D is perhaps TRBD1 (6 bases). From germline, CDR1 is SGHRS and CDR2 YFSETQ. This CDR3 is 14 amino acids long. The germline V and J ends were trimmed by 5 bases and 0 bases, with 11 bases remaining between them. The CDR3 here is CASRPDSLNTEAFF. CDR3 coding DNA: TGCGCCAGCAGACCGGACAGCCTGAACACTGAAGCTTTCTTT.

The chain couples TRBV5-1 to TRBJ2-3; 8 positions match TRBD2. The CDR3 consists of 15 residues. The germline V gene has CDR1 SGHRS and CDR2 YFSETQ. The V gene end was trimmed by 6 bases and the J gene end by 3 bases; junction bases not matched to a gene: 9. CDR3 coding DNA: TGCGCCAGCACCCTTCCGGCGGGAGGAACAGATACGCAGTATTTT. Protein product: CASTLPAGGTDTQYF.

The CDR3 region is CASSGSTGYNQPQHF. The DNA for the CDR3 is TGTGCCAGTAGTGGGTCCACAGGGTATAATCAGCCCCAGCATTTT. The V gene is TRBV19, the J gene TRBJ1-5, with D maybe TRBD1 (6 bases). V dropped 5 bases and J dropped 4 bases, with 15 bases sitting between them. CDR1 and CDR2 (germline): LNHDA, SQIVND (reference sequence). This CDR3 is built from 15 residues.

The chain employs TRBV5-8 and TRBJ2-1; 15 positions agree with TRBD2. The germline V gene has CDR1 SGHTS and CDR2 YDEGEE. V was clipped by 4 bases and J by 7 bases; unmatched bases: 3. This CDR3 region has 15 residues. The CDR3 loop reads CASSRTSGRANEQFF. The DNA of the CDR3 is TGTGCCAGCAGCCGGACTAGCGGGAGGGCGAATGAGCAGTTCTTC.